This TCR beta chain derives from a study of graft-versus-host responses after intestinal transplantation. The data were produced by immunoSEQ multiplex PCR, yet TCRdb's version contains in-frame clones alone and is incomplete. There are fewer than 30,000 clones in the sample; 85% to 95% occur only once, and 0.65% to 0.8% lies in the top ten. The CDR3 covers 14 residues. Germline assignment: CDR1 SEHNR and CDR2 FQNEAQ (reference sequence). The V and J ends lost 4 bases and 7 bases, in that order; junction bases with no gene match: 9. This chain connects TRBV7-9 to TRBJ1-2; TRBD1 matches 7 bases. This receptor was obtained from a human patient who received an intestinal transplant, so some T cells may come from the graft donor. This specimen was PBMCs, taken about ten weeks after intestinal transplant. The CDR3 coding sequence is TGTGCCAGCAGCTGGCAGGGGGAATCGAGTGGCTACACCTTC. Translated: CASSWQGESSGYTF.